This T cell receptor beta chain appears in the sequencing data of a study of T-cell reconstitution after alpha-beta-depleted transplantation in children. Preparation of the TCRbeta library used unique molecular identifiers. TCRdb analysed the PCR reads with MiXCR anew, one entry per CDR3 protein. The sample has about 1,000,000 distinct CDR3 sequences, roughly 29% seen once. Per germline, CDR1 MNHEY and CDR2 SVGAGI. V shed 2 bases and J shed 4 bases, with 14 bases lying between them. The CDR3 sequence is 16 residues long. J is TRBJ2-2 and V is TRBV6-5; D possibly corresponds to TRBD1 (5 bases). This clonotype originated in a boy under three years old who had a stem cell transplant for SCID, so the T cells may come from the graft donor. Source: PBMCs, mostly from graft donor cells, taken 360 days after TCRalphabeta/CD19-depleted stem cell transplant. CDR3 DNA sequence: TGTGCCAGCAGTTACCGGGCAGGGCGTCTCACCGGGGAGCTGTTTTTT. This sequence encodes CASSYRAGRLTGELFF.